The text below deals with one T cell receptor beta chain. Trimming removed 4 bases at V and 0 bases at J, with 8 bases between. CDR1 is SGHTS, CDR2 YDEGEE, per germline. CDR3 length: 14 residues. This record belongs to a study of blood T cell repertoires in COVID-19. Per the authors' pipeline: Reference gene primer amplification in the assay estimated nucleated cell counts. TCRdb keeps only in-frame clones here, not all; method: immunoSEQ multiplex PCR. Clonal size and the V and J genes are those of that table, whereas D and trimming came from the DNA. This sample yields hundreds of thousands of clones, of which around 80% are seen a single time; 18% belongs to the top ten.

The sample was peripheral blood. J is TRBJ1-3 and V is TRBV5-8; no clear D. This sequence was found in a woman aged 80 or over with active or convalescent COVID-19. CDR3 nucleotide sequence: TGTGCCAGCAGCCCCCGGTCCTCTGGAAACACCATATATTTT. This gives the protein CASSPRSSGNTIYF.